The clone carrying this TCR beta chain was found a few times. Its antigen is currently unknown. This sample stems from a study of T cells in localized non-small cell lung cancer. Findings and caveats of the study: Among blood samples, higher T cell density accompanied longer overall survival. Because sequencing included only one region (of the tumor), heterogeneity remains possible. In uninvolved adjacent lung, T cell clonality reached its highest value, exceeding tumor. Adjacent lung exhibited a median of around 60 among the 100 most abundant tumor clones.

The protocol was immunoSEQ multiplex PCR, while the TCRdb copy is restricted to in-frame clones and leaves out a portion. Of roughly 3,600 clones detected, approximately 29% appear once; the ten largest clones hold roughly 14%. This CDR3 has 13 amino acids. Deletions cut 5 bases from V and 5 bases from J, with 9 bases between. Germline V CDR1 and CDR2: LNHDA, SQIVND (reference sequence). The chain uses TRBV19 and TRBJ2-2; D uncertain. The receptor was derived from a female donor at least 60 years old with stage I lung adenocarcinoma. The material was lung tumor tissue, obtained before any cancer treatment. CDR3 bases: TGTGCCAGTAGTCCACAGACGACCGGGGAGCTGTTTTTT. Translation gives CASSPQTTGELFF.